The T cell receptor beta chain described here comes from a study of neoadjuvant anti-PD-1 for oral cavity cancer. Measured with immunoSEQ multiplex PCR; TCRdb has only the in-frame clones, and not every one. The data show over 20,000 clones, 26% seen once. This clone has only a few counts. The V gene end was trimmed by 5 bases and the J gene end by 5 bases; junction bases not matched to a gene: 8. The CDR3 runs to 14 residues. The germline CDR1 and CDR2 sequences are MDHEN and SYDVKM. Noted time point: after neoadjuvant nivolumab, at surgical resection. The clonotype was recovered from a person between 40 and 85 years old with oral cavity squamous cell carcinoma. The V and J genes are TRBV28 and TRBJ1-1; 7 bases are shared with TRBD1. The input for sequencing was tumor tissue, taken after nivolumab (anti-PD-1) treatment. CDR3 sequence (DNA): TGTGCCAGCAGTCCCAAGACAGGGCGGACTGAAGCTTTCTTT. Translating gives CASSPKTGRTEAFF.